These 24 T cell receptor beta chains originate from one sample sequenced in a study of blood T cell repertoires in COVID-19. Method: immunoSEQ multiplex PCR; TCRdb's copy keeps in-frame clones and lacks some. The sample holds some 100,000 clones, 80% to 90% seen once. The specimen sequenced was peripheral blood. These receptors all come from a man in his sixties or seventies who had recovered from COVID-19.

This chain joins TRBV7-3 and TRBJ2-1; D gene uncertain. The CDR3 is 14 amino acids. Germline loops: CDR1 SGHTA, CDR2 FQGTGA. The germline V and J ends were trimmed by 1 base and 8 bases, with 12 bases remaining between them. The CDR3 coding sequence is TGTGCCAGCAGCTTAAGCCGAGATACGGATGAGCAGTTCTTC. Encoded protein: CASSLSRDTDEQFF.

The CDR3 DNA sequence: TGCAGTGCTAGTGAACAGGGGCGTCACACTGCTTTCTTT. The encoded protein is CSASEQGRHTAFF. The chain couples TRBV20-1 to TRBJ1-1; TRBD1 agrees at 7 bases. The CDR3 has 13 amino acids. CDR1 and CDR2 from the germline V gene are DFQATT and SNEGSKA (reference sequence). J was trimmed by 11 bases and V by 3 bases; bases with no gene match: 12.

The J gene is TRBJ1-2, the V gene TRBV5-1; D is unresolved. The germline V gene encodes CDR1 SGHRS and CDR2 YFSETQ. CDR3 length: 15 residues. V shed 0 bases and J shed 1 base, with 10 bases lying between them. In DNA form, the CDR3 reads TGCGCCAGCAGCTTGGAGCGAGGATTTAACTATGGCTACACCTTC. Translation: CASSLERGFNYGYTF.

The V and J genes are TRBV5-8 and TRBJ1-4, with D perhaps TRBD1 (5 bases). V was shortened by 0 bases and J by 8 bases, with 11 bases between the two germline ends. Germline CDR1 is SGHTS and CDR2 is YDEGEE. The CDR3 is made up of 14 amino acids. This CDR3 is CASSLESGNEKLFF. DNA for the CDR3: TGTGCCAGCAGCTTGGAGTCAGGGAACGAAAAACTGTTTTTT. Full variable domain (outside the CDR3, taken from reference TRBV5-8 and TRBJ1-4): EAGVTQSPTHLIKTRGQQATLRCSPISGHTSVYWYQQALGLGLQFLLWYDEGEERNRGNFPPRFSGRQFPNYSSELNVNALELEDSALYLCASSLESGNEKLFFGSGTQLSVL.

The V call is TRBV7-9, the J call TRBJ1-6; a weak D match, TRBD1 (6 bases). This CDR3 comprises 14 residues. CDR1 SEHNR and CDR2 FQNEAQ come from the germline V gene (reference sequence). Deletions cut 7 bases from V and 10 bases from J, with 17 bases between. For the CDR3, the DNA is TGTGCCAGCACTCTGCAGGGGCCCGGCTCACCCCTCCACTTT. Translating it yields CASTLQGPGSPLHF.

This clone was recorded many times. The rearrangement uses TRBV23-1 and TRBJ2-2, with 11 bases identical to TRBD2. TRBV23-1 is assigned to the ORF class and has an uncertain function. J lost 6 bases, V lost 2 bases, and 8 bases had no gene match. This CDR3 has 17 residues. This chain's CDR3 is CASSQRVAGGPSGELFF. CDR3 coding DNA: TGCGCCAGCAGTCAAAGGGTAGCGGGAGGGCCCTCCGGGGAGCTGTTTTTT.

This sequence joins TRBV2 and TRBJ2-7, with 9 positions matching TRBD1. Germline assignment: CDR1 SNHLY and CDR2 FYNNEI. The CDR3 is 14 residues long. V lost 5 bases to trimming and J lost 3 bases; unmatched junction nucleotides: 5. The CDR3 protein is CASSNWDRDYEQYF. The CDR3 bases are TGTGCCAGCAGTAATTGGGACAGGGACTACGAGCAGTACTTC. The variable domain in full, completed from reference TRBV2 and TRBJ2-7, reads EPEVTQTPSHQVTQMGQEVILRCVPISNHLYFYWYRQILGQKVEFLVSFYNNEISEKSEIFDDQFSVERPDGSNFTLKIRSTKLEDSAMYFCASSNWDRDYEQYFGPGTRLTVT.

This clone was detected a few times. The V gene is TRBV7-9, the J gene TRBJ2-5, with TRBD2 matching 8 bases. The germline CDR1 and CDR2 sequences are SEHNR and FQNEAQ (reference sequence). The CDR3 totals 13 residues. V dropped 8 bases and J dropped 2; count of bases not matched to a gene: 4. CDR3 nucleotides: TGTGCCAGCGCGGGACTAGGTCAAGAGACCCAGTACTTC. It encodes CASAGLGQETQYF.

The chain combines TRBV19 with TRBJ1-5, with 7 bases matching TRBD1. Germline V gene sequence: CDR1 LNHDA, CDR2 SQIVND (reference sequence). CDR3 length: 16 residues. V lost 2 bases and J lost 2; bases outside the gene matches: 6. The CDR3 spells CASSIQTGWGNQPQHF. The CDR3 bases are TGTGCCAGTAGTATACAGACAGGGTGGGGCAATCAGCCCCAGCATTTT.

The count of this clone is one. CDR3 in amino acids: CASSLDTYNSPLHF. CDR3 sequence (DNA): TGTGCCAGCAGTTTGGACACCTATAATTCACCCCTCCACTTT. The J gene is TRBJ1-6, the V gene TRBV28, with a possible D match to TRBD1 (5 bases). The CDR3 has 14 residues. Germline loops: CDR1 MDHEN, CDR2 SYDVKM. The ends were cut back, 3 bases at V and 2 bases at J, with 5 bases in the middle.

The table lists this clone with a count of one. The chain couples TRBV7-9 to TRBJ1-3; D may be TRBD1 (5 bases). The germline V gene encodes CDR1 SEHNR and CDR2 FQNEAQ (reference sequence). This CDR3 has 17 residues. With 7 bases removed from V and 0 bases from J, the gap between germline ends came to 19 bases. The DNA of the CDR3 is TGTGCCAGCATCCCGACGGGAGCGCAGGGCTCTGGAAACACCATATATTTT. Its protein product is CASIPTGAQGSGNTIYF. Full variable domain (remainder filled in from reference TRBV7-9 and TRBJ1-3): DTGVSQNPRHKITKRGQNVTFRCDPISEHNRLYWYRQTLGQGPEFLTYFQNEAQLEKSRLLSDRFSAERPKGSFSTLEIQRTEQGDSAMYLCASIPTGAQGSGNTIYFGEGSWLTVV.

This chain connects TRBV2 to TRBJ1-3, with D perhaps matching TRBD1 (6 bases). This CDR3 is built from 14 residues. CDR1 is SNHLY, CDR2 FYNNEI, per germline. Trimming pared 7 bases from V and 0 bases from J, leaving 10 bases between. The CDR3 is CASTQGLSGNTIYF. The CDR3 DNA sequence: TGTGCCAGCACACAGGGCCTCTCTGGAAACACCATATATTTT.

The V call is TRBV28, the J call TRBJ1-4; D ambiguous. This CDR3 is built from 11 residues. The V gene lost 8 bases and the J gene lost 8 bases, with 9 bases spanning the gap. CDR1 MDHEN and CDR2 SYDVKM come from the germline V gene. The CDR3 DNA reads as TGTGCCAGCGGAGGTGGGGAAAAACTGTTTTTT. Protein product: CASGGGEKLFF.

The V and J genes are TRBV5-1 and TRBJ2-1; 7 positions match TRBD1. This CDR3 has 14 residues. The germline CDR1 and CDR2 sequences are SGHRS and YFSETQ. With V trimmed by 0 bases and J by 5 bases, 2 bases remained unmatched. CDR3 in amino acids: CASSLDRGHNEQFF. In DNA, the CDR3 is TGCGCCAGCAGCTTGGACAGGGGTCACAATGAGCAGTTCTTC. Drawing the rest from reference TRBV5-1 and TRBJ2-1, the complete variable domain is KAGVTQTPRYLIKTRGQQVTLSCSPISGHRSVSWYQQTPGQGLQFLFEYFSETQRNKGNFPGRFSGRQFSNSRSEMNVSTLELGDSALYLCASSLDRGHNEQFFGPGTRLTVL.

This clone turned up a few times. The same CDR3 can be traced to other DNA sequences in this sample. The chain employs TRBV12-3 or TRBV12-4 and TRBJ1-5; TRBD1 is a possible D gene (5 bases). The CDR3 is 13 residues long. Between the trimmed V and J ends, which lost 3 bases and 6 bases, there was a span of 9 bases. The CDR3 DNA sequence: TGTGCCAGCAGTTTGGGCGGGGCTCAGCCCCAGCATTTT. It yields the protein CASSLGGAQPQHF.

This clone was observed once. The chain is built from TRBV6-1 and TRBJ1-2; D remains unclear. V lost 2 bases, J lost 5 bases, and 12 bases lay in between. Germline CDR1 reads MNHNS; CDR2 reads SASEGT. The length of the CDR3 is 14 residues. CDR3: CASSEISGSYGYTF. The CDR3 nucleotides are TGTGCCAGCAGTGAAATATCGGGGAGTTATGGCTACACCTTC.

This clone was counted a single time. V gene TRBV2 combines with J gene TRBJ1-6; the D is unclear. This CDR3 has 13 amino acids. The germline CDR1 and CDR2 sequences are SNHLY and FYNNEI. The V end was cut by 4 bases, the J end by 9 bases, with 10 bases between. CDR3 nucleotides: TGTGCCAGCAGTGCAGTGGAGACTTCACCCCTCCACTTT. Protein product: CASSAVETSPLHF.

V is TRBV7-2 and J is TRBJ2-6; D is uncertain. The V gene's germline CDR1 is SGHTA and CDR2 FQGNSA. This CDR3 has 16 amino acids. Trimming removed 1 base from V and 4 bases from J, with 11 bases in between. The CDR3 reads CASSLGIGSGANVLTF. The CDR3 DNA sequence: TGTGCCAGCAGCTTAGGAATCGGTTCGGGGGCCAACGTCCTGACTTTC.

The V call is TRBV2, the J call TRBJ2-1, with 7 nucleotides matching TRBD1. Germline CDR1 SNHLY, CDR2 FYNNEI. Unmatched junction bases numbered 7, after V lost 7 bases and J lost 7 bases. The CDR3 covers 13 residues. This CDR3 reads CASMNRGRNEQFF. The CDR3 DNA is TGTGCCAGCATGAACAGGGGACGGAATGAGCAGTTCTTC.

The rearrangement joins TRBV6-1 to TRBJ2-1; 8 positions match TRBD2. Looked up from germline, CDR1 is MNHNS and CDR2 is SASEGT. The CDR3 has 17 residues. J gave up 6 bases and V 3 bases, and 13 bases lay outside the gene matches. Here the CDR3 DNA reads TGTGCCAGCAGTGACCATGTCGGGACTAGAGTTTTCAATGAGCAGTTCTTC. Protein product: CASSDHVGTRVFNEQFF.

The genes are TRBV5-5 and TRBJ2-1, with TRBD2 as a possible D gene (5 bases). V lost 4 bases, J lost 4 bases, and 24 bases lay in between. The CDR3 totals 18 residues. Germline CDR1 is SGHKS and CDR2 is YYEKEE (reference sequence). The CDR3 bases are TGTGCCAGCAGCCCCCACTCAACTAGGACTGGAATTTACAATGAGCAGTTCTTC. Its protein is CASSPHSTRTGIYNEQFF.

The chain carries TRBV2 and TRBJ2-3; TRBD2 aligns across 9 bases. From germline, CDR1 is SNHLY and CDR2 FYNNEI. There are 16 residues in the CDR3. The V and J ends lost 4 bases and 6 bases, in that order; junction bases with no gene match: 11. The chain's CDR3 is CASSGGRRGGLDTQYF. DNA of the CDR3: TGTGCCAGCAGTGGTGGGAGGCGGGGGGGCTTGGATACGCAGTATTTT.

This clone was observed a single time. V gene TRBV19 combines with J gene TRBJ1-1; D possibly corresponds to TRBD1 (5 bases). Germline CDR1 reads LNHDA; CDR2 reads SQIVND (reference sequence). V was pared by 6 bases and J by 4 bases, with 15 bases between. The CDR3 is 14 amino acids. DNA for the CDR3: TGTGCCAGTAGAGACCAGGGTAAGGGCACTGAAGCTTTCTTT. It encodes CASRDQGKGTEAFF.

This clone was detected a few times. This chain links TRBV2 with TRBJ1-5; 9 nucleotides line up with TRBD1. Germline V CDR1 and CDR2: SNHLY, FYNNEI. This CDR3 spans 14 amino acids. The ends lost 5 bases at V and 5 bases at J; junction bases unmatched: 4. CDR3 sequence: CASSYDRGDQPQHF. CDR3 bases: TGTGCCAGCAGTTATGACAGGGGGGATCAGCCCCAGCATTTT.